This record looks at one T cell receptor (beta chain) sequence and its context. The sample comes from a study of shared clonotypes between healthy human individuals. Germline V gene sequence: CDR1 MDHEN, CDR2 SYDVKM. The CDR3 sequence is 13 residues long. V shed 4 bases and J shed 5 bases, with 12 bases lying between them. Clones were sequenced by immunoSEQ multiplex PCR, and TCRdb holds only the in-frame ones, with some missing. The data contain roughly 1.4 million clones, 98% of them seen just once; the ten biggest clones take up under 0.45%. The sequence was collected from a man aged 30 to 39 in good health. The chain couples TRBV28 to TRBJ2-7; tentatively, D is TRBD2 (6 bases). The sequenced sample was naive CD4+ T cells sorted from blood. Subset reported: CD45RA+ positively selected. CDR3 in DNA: TGTGCCAGCAGTTCGGCGGAGCGGGACGAGCAGTACTTC. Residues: CASSSAERDEQYF.